This TCR beta chain was obtained from a study of blood T cells in healthy people across ages. Overall study results and limits: PBMCs went unsorted, and a conclusive naive versus antigen-experienced comparison was therefore prevented.

The authors ran a second PCR of 7 to 11 cycles using a sample-barcoded 5' primer and a J-beta primer mix. Every single cDNA molecule received a tag from a template-switch adaptor with 12 random nucleotides. MiXCR was run by TCRdb on the 5' RACE reads, yielding one entry per CDR3 protein. The table records approximately 2,000,000 distinct CDR3 sequences, about 39% of them present only once. The V end lost 4 bases, the J end lost 7 bases, and 20 bases lay between the germline ends. This CDR3 spans 15 amino acids. The germline CDR1 and CDR2 sequences are DFQATT and SNEGSKA (reference sequence). A note on this clonotype: Its specificity is not known.

Sequencing input: blood. The J gene is TRBJ2-1, the V gene TRBV20-1, with unresolved D. This receptor was obtained from a human donor in good health. This chain's CDR3 is CSAKEKRISGNEQFF. The DNA for the CDR3 is TGCAGTGCTAAAGAAAAGAGGATATCCGGAAATGAGCAGTTCTTC.